The 26 T cell receptor beta chains in this list originate from one sample, sequenced in a study of CD8 T cells in Susac syndrome. Random hexamers were used to reverse transcribe about 0.5 to 1 ug of RNA. TCRdb re-called the immunoSEQ multiplex PCR reads with MiXCR, one entry per CDR3 protein. Among about 90,000 distinct CDR3 sequences listed, about 95% were seen once. Sequencing used CD8+ T cells from PBMCs. These receptor sequences come from a human donor with Susac syndrome.

The chain is built from TRBV5-4 and TRBJ1-2, with D unclear. From germline, CDR1 is SGHNT and CDR2 YYREEE (reference sequence). V was clipped by 6 bases and J by 0 bases, with 12 bases between them. CDR3 length: 14 amino acids. The CDR3 loop reads CASTPGLANYGYTF. CDR3 sequence (DNA): TGTGCCAGCACCCCAGGATTAGCTAACTATGGCTACACCTTC. Full variable domain (outside the CDR3, taken from reference TRBV5-4 and TRBJ1-2): ETGVTQSPTHLIKTRGQQVTLRCSSQSGHNTVSWYQQALGQGPQFIFQYYREEENGRGNFPPRFSGLQFPNYSSELNVNALELDDSALYLCASTPGLANYGYTFGSGTRLTVV.

This rearrangement joins TRBV4-3 to TRBJ1-6, with D unclear. This CDR3 is 17 amino acids long. CDR1 is LGHNA and CDR2 is YSLEER in the germline V gene. The V gene lost 0 bases and the J gene lost 2 bases, with 11 bases spanning the gap. CDR3 region: CASSQDDPGTYNSPLHF. In nucleotides, the CDR3 is TGCGCCAGCAGCCAAGATGATCCCGGGACCTATAATTCACCCCTCCACTTT.

This rearrangement joins TRBV29-1 to TRBJ2-7; the D gene is possibly TRBD2 (5 bases). Trimming removed 6 bases at V and 7 bases at J, with 22 bases between. Germline V gives CDR1 SQVTM, CDR2 ANQGSEA. The CDR3 runs to 14 residues. CDR3 sequence (DNA): TGCAGCGTACAAGGTGGGGAGCTTAGGGAAGAGCAGTACTTC. This gives the protein CSVQGGELREEQYF.

The rearrangement links TRBV6-1 to TRBJ1-5; D is possibly TRBD1 (5 bases). V lost 7 bases, J lost 7 bases, and 14 bases lay in between. The length of the CDR3 is 13 residues. Germline V gene data show CDR1 as MNHNS and CDR2 as SASEGT. Here the CDR3 reads CASTRMGQQPQHF. CDR3 nucleotide sequence: TGTGCCAGCACTCGAATGGGGCAGCAGCCCCAGCATTTT.

The V call is TRBV30, the J call TRBJ2-7; D is possibly TRBD1 (6 bases). This CDR3 has 16 amino acids. The V end lost 1 base, the J end lost 0 bases, and 16 bases lay between the germline ends. From germline, CDR1 is GTSNPN and CDR2 SVGIG (reference sequence). The CDR3 region is CAWSGETGWSSYEQYF. In DNA, the CDR3 is TGTGCCTGGAGTGGGGAGACAGGCTGGAGCTCCTACGAGCAGTACTTC.

The chain recombines TRBV30 with TRBJ1-6, with D tentatively TRBD1 (5 bases). This CDR3 is built from 14 residues. V lost 2 bases to trimming and J lost 7 bases, with 12 bases between them. Germline-derived CDR1 and CDR2 are GTSNPN and SVGIG (reference sequence). The CDR3, as DNA: TGTGCCTGGAGTCGGCAGGGTTTGAATTCACCCCTCCACTTT. It codes for CAWSRQGLNSPLHF. Full variable domain (remainder filled in from reference TRBV30 and TRBJ1-6): SQTIHQWPATLVQPVGSPLSLECTVEGTSNPNLYWYRQAAGRGLQLLFYSVGIGQISSEVPQNLSASRPQDRQFILSSKKLLLSDSGFYLCAWSRQGLNSPLHFGNGTRLTVT.

The chain links TRBV20-1 to TRBJ1-2; no reliable D call. The CDR3 extends over 13 amino acids. Germline values: CDR1 DFQATT, CDR2 SNEGSKA (reference sequence). In nucleotides, the CDR3 is TGCAGCCCGGCGGACGTAGGGAACTATGGCTACACCTTC. Protein sequence: CSPADVGNYGYTF.

CDR3 region: CASSRRGGRNTEAFF. CDR3 DNA sequence: TGTGCCAGCAGCCGGCGGGGGGGCCGGAACACTGAAGCTTTCTTT. The V gene is TRBV5-6, the J gene TRBJ1-1; D possibly corresponds to TRBD1 (6 bases). V dropped 4 bases and J dropped 1 base, with 14 bases sitting between them. The CDR3 runs to 15 residues. From germline, CDR1 is SGHDT and CDR2 YYEEEE.

The CDR3 DNA reads as TGCAGCGTTGAGACGGTGCTCGGGTCACCCCTCCACTTT. It codes for CSVETVLGSPLHF. The V call is TRBV29-1, the J call TRBJ1-6; D remains unclear. V was shortened by 3 bases and J by 10 bases, with 13 bases between the two germline ends. This CDR3 spans 13 amino acids. Germline assignment: CDR1 SQVTM and CDR2 ANQGSEA.

The chain combines TRBV20-1 with TRBJ1-1; D gene uncertain. Trimming removed 6 bases from V and 1 base from J, with 6 bases in between. The CDR3 has 11 amino acids. The V gene's germline CDR1 is DFQATT and CDR2 SNEGSKA (reference sequence). CDR3 residues: CSAPGNTEAFF. The CDR3 DNA is TGCAGTGCCCCAGGGAACACTGAAGCTTTCTTT.

This chain links TRBV2 with TRBJ2-5; 9 bases are a match to TRBD2. Germline V gene sequence: CDR1 SNHLY, CDR2 FYNNEI. V was pared by 8 bases and J by 4 bases, with 5 bases of the junction left unmatched. The CDR3 length is 13 residues. In DNA, the CDR3 is TGTGCCAGCCCTAGCGGGGTTAGAGAGACCCAGTACTTC. It specifies CASPSGVRETQYF.

The chain has TRBV7-2 and TRBJ1-5; D is ambiguous. CDR1 SGHTA and CDR2 FQGNSA come from the germline V gene. V shed 1 base and J shed 6 bases, with 7 bases lying between them. This CDR3 is 13 amino acids long. This CDR3 reads CASSLDMAQPQHF. In DNA, the CDR3 is TGTGCCAGCAGCTTAGACATGGCTCAGCCCCAGCATTTT. The full variable domain, completed using reference TRBV7-2 and TRBJ1-5, is GAGVSQSPSNKVTEKGKDVELRCDPISGHTALYWYRQSLGQGLEFLIYFQGNSAPDKSGLPSDRFSAERTGGSVSTLTIQRTQQEDSAVYLCASSLDMAQPQHFGDGTRLSIL.

The V gene is TRBV7-2, the J gene TRBJ2-3; D gene unclear. Trimming stripped 1 base from V and 4 bases from J, with 6 bases between. The CDR3 covers 13 residues. The germline gives CDR1 SGHTA, CDR2 FQGNSA. For the CDR3, the DNA is TGTGCCAGCAGCTTAGATCTAGCAGATACGCAGTATTTT. Translation: CASSLDLADTQYF.

This chain joins TRBV27 and TRBJ1-5; D is ambiguous. CDR1 and CDR2 from the germline V gene are MNHEY and SMNVEV (reference sequence). The CDR3 covers 12 residues. Deletions cut 5 bases from V and 7 bases from J, with 9 bases between. The CDR3 loop reads CASSAGEQPQHF. CDR3 DNA: TGTGCCAGCAGTGCTGGTGAACAGCCCCAGCATTTT.

This chain links TRBV30 with TRBJ2-3, with D perhaps matching TRBD1 or TRBD2 (5 bases each). Germline assignment: CDR1 GTSNPN and CDR2 SVGIG (reference sequence). V was trimmed by 5 bases and J by 4 bases, leaving 10 bases between them. The CDR3 spans 12 residues. CDR3 residues: CAWRDAADTQYF. The CDR3 DNA follows: TGTGCCTGGCGGGACGCGGCAGATACGCAGTATTTT.

The gene calls are TRBV9 and TRBJ2-5, with 7 bases lining up with TRBD1. CDR3 length: 13 amino acids. V was pared by 7 bases and J by 2 bases, with 5 bases of the junction left unmatched. CDR1 SGDLS and CDR2 YYNGEE come from the germline V gene. The CDR3 DNA sequence: TGTGCCAGCTCTGGGACAGTACAAGAGACCCAGTACTTC. It is translated as CASSGTVQETQYF.

The chain is built from TRBV4-3 and TRBJ2-5, with D perhaps TRBD1 (5 bases). CDR3 length equals 16 residues. V shed 0 bases and J shed 5 bases, with 16 bases lying between them. From germline, CDR1 is LGHNA and CDR2 YSLEER. CDR3 in amino acids: CASSQDLGAGLETQYF. Here the CDR3 DNA reads TGCGCCAGCAGCCAAGATCTAGGAGCAGGGTTGGAGACCCAGTACTTC.

V gene TRBV4-3 combines with J gene TRBJ2-7, with 10 bases that match TRBD1. The CDR3 runs to 18 residues. Per the germline V gene, CDR1 is LGHNA and CDR2 is YSLEER. J was trimmed by 0 bases and V by 0 bases; bases with no gene match: 8. CDR3 nucleotides: TGCGCCAGCAGCCAAGACCAACCGGGACAGGGGTTCTCCTACGAGCAGTACTTC. Translation gives CASSQDQPGQGFSYEQYF.

The rearrangement links TRBV4-3 to TRBJ2-1; 10 bases map to TRBD2. V lost 0 bases to trimming and J lost 4 bases; unmatched junction nucleotides: 3. The CDR3 is made up of 16 amino acids. CDR1 is LGHNA and CDR2 is YSLEER in the germline V gene. CDR3 coding DNA: TGCGCCAGCAGCCAAGATCCAGCGGGGGGGTACAATGAGCAGTTCTTC. Translated, it gives CASSQDPAGGYNEQFF.

The chain joins TRBV7-2 to TRBJ2-5; 15 bases match TRBD2. The germline V gene has CDR1 SGHTA and CDR2 FQGNSA. The CDR3 consists of 16 residues. The V and J ends lost 4 bases and 5 bases, in that order; junction bases with no gene match: 5. The CDR3 DNA follows: TGTGCCAGCAGCTCCAGGACTAGCGGGGGGGCGGAGACCCAGTACTTC. Its translation: CASSSRTSGGAETQYF.

This sequence joins TRBV3-1 and TRBJ2-1; D possibly uses TRBD1 or TRBD2 (5 bases each). From germline, CDR1 is LGHDT and CDR2 YNNKEL (reference sequence). V was shortened by 5 bases and J by 8 bases, with 19 bases between the two germline ends. The CDR3 consists of 15 residues. CDR3 sequence (DNA): TGTGCCAGCAGCAAAGGGGCGGGCTACCGGGATGAGCAGTTCTTC. Translated: CASSKGAGYRDEQFF.

The gene calls are TRBV20-1 and TRBJ2-2; no definite D call. Germline assignment: CDR1 DFQATT and CDR2 SNEGSKA (reference sequence). The V end lost 6 bases, the J end lost 3 bases, and 11 bases lay between the germline ends. The CDR3 is 13 amino acids. DNA of the CDR3: TGCAGTGCGCGAGCCCTCGACACCGGGGAGCTGTTTTTT. Translating it yields CSARALDTGELFF.

The chain uses TRBV6-5 and TRBJ1-2; possibly TRBD1 for D (6 bases). The CDR3 has 18 residues. Germline V lookup: CDR1 MNHEY, CDR2 SVGAGI. V was pared by 3 bases and J by 5 bases, with 25 bases between. Written as DNA, the CDR3 is TGTGCCAGCAGTTATAATGGACTTCGTAATAAACAGGGTTATGGCTACACCTTC. As protein: CASSYNGLRNKQGYGYTF.

This rearrangement joins TRBV20-1 to TRBJ1-5; no clear D. Germline-derived CDR1 and CDR2 are DFQATT and SNEGSKA (reference sequence). V lost 7 bases and J 4 bases, leaving 14 bases between the germline ends. The CDR3 has 13 amino acids. DNA of the CDR3: TGCAGTGTAGGGCAGGACCAAAATCAGCCCCAGCATTTT. Translated, it gives CSVGQDQNQPQHF.

CDR3 sequence reads: CSASGDEELLAGSYEQYF. The CDR3 DNA sequence: TGCAGTGCTAGTGGGGACGAAGAGTTACTAGCGGGCTCCTACGAGCAGTACTTC. The chain joins TRBV20-1 to TRBJ2-7; TRBD2 aligns across 9 bases. V shed 3 bases, J shed 0 bases, and the junction held 15 bases outside the gene matches. Germline-derived CDR1 and CDR2 are DFQATT and SNEGSKA (reference sequence). This CDR3 has 18 amino acids.

The chain is built from TRBV29-1 and TRBJ1-1; the D gene is possibly TRBD1 (5 bases). There are 14 residues in the CDR3. Germline assignment: CDR1 SQVTM and CDR2 ANQGSEA. Trimming shortened V by 0 bases and J by 6 bases, and 14 bases separated the two germline ends. The CDR3 sequence is CSVEEGIRDAEAFF. The CDR3 nucleotides read TGCAGCGTTGAAGAAGGAATAAGGGACGCTGAAGCTTTCTTT. Variable domain in full (rest from reference TRBV29-1 and TRBJ1-1): SAVISQKPSRDICQRGTSLTIQCQVDSQVTMMFWYRQQPGQSLTLIATANQGSEATYESGFVIDKFPISRPNLTFSTLTVSNMSPEDSSIYLCSVEEGIRDAEAFFGQGTRLTVV.